The next 14 T cell receptor beta chains were all read from a single sample in a study of blood T cell repertoires in COVID-19 (dated by TCRdb to about 2020). The library was built by means of the immunoSEQ multiplex PCR assay. Held by TCRdb, this immuneACCESS table contains in-frame sequences only and omits some clones. Under half of the omission traces to an unresolved V gene where checked; the cause of the rest is unknown. This sample has approximately 130,000 clones in its table, and roughly 80% of those were observed once. About 12% of the sample is held by the ten biggest clonotypes. The sample taken for sequencing was peripheral blood. The source is a human donor in a cohort sampled during active COVID-19.

This chain's CDR3 is CASRADHGPGGELFF. The CDR3 DNA is TGTGCCAGCAGAGCGGACCACGGCCCTGGGGGGGAGCTGTTTTTT. This chain links TRBV2 with TRBJ2-2, with a possible D match to TRBD2 (5 bases). Trimming cost V 6 bases and J 8 bases, with 19 bases left between them. CDR3 length equals 15 residues. Germline assignment: CDR1 SNHLY and CDR2 FYNNEI.

This clone was counted only a few times. V and J are TRBV7-2 and TRBJ1-1; D is possibly TRBD1 (6 bases). The V end was cut by 0 bases, the J end by 10 bases, with 18 bases between. The CDR3 length is 15 residues. The V gene's germline CDR1 is SGHTA and CDR2 FQGNSA. Written as DNA, the CDR3 is TGTGCCAGCAGCTTAGCGGCCCCGACAGGCGCCGGAGCTTTCTTT. It yields the protein CASSLAAPTGAGAFF.

The chain couples TRBV10-1 to TRBJ2-4; 11 positions agree with TRBD1. Germline trimming cut 2 bases from V and 6 bases from J; bases unmatched to any gene: 6. The length of the CDR3 is 16 residues. Germline V gives CDR1 WNHNN, CDR2 SYGVQD (reference sequence). CDR3 residues: CASSENTGTGGNIQYF. The CDR3 coding sequence is TGCGCCAGCAGTGAGAATACCGGGACAGGGGGAAACATTCAGTACTTC.

The rearrangement joins TRBV7-9 to TRBJ2-3; 8 bases map to TRBD1. V was pared by 1 base and J by 2 bases, with 8 bases of the junction left unmatched. CDR3 length: 17 residues. Per the germline V gene, CDR1 is SEHNR and CDR2 is FQNEAQ (reference sequence). The CDR3 DNA follows: TGTGCCAGCAGCTTAGGGGGACAGGTCAGTCCCACAGATACGCAGTATTTT. Protein sequence: CASSLGGQVSPTDTQYF.

The chain couples TRBV4-2 to TRBJ2-7; 14 positions agree with TRBD2. J gave up 0 bases and V 4 bases, and 8 bases lay outside the gene matches. The CDR3 is 18 residues long. From germline, CDR1 is LGHNA and CDR2 YNFKEQ. The CDR3 sequence: CASSLSGTSGGTSYEQYF. For the CDR3, the DNA is TGTGCCAGCAGCCTCTCCGGGACTAGCGGGGGCACCTCCTACGAGCAGTACTTC.

The chain combines TRBV5-1 with TRBJ1-5, with D possibly TRBD1 on 5 matching bases. Germline CDR1 reads SGHRS; CDR2 reads YFSETQ. V gave up 0 bases and J gave up 3 bases, with 13 bases separating them. This CDR3 comprises 16 residues. The CDR3 region is CASSLGGQGINQPQHF. CDR3 coding DNA: TGCGCCAGCAGCTTGGGTGGGCAGGGCATCAATCAGCCCCAGCATTTT.

V usage is TRBV7-2 and J usage is TRBJ1-5; weak D call: TRBD1 (6 bases). Trimming left V 1 base short and J 5 bases short, with 18 bases between. CDR1 and CDR2 from the germline V gene are SGHTA and FQGNSA. This CDR3 comprises 17 residues. The DNA for the CDR3 is TGTGCCAGCAGCTTAGGGGAGGGTCAGGGGAGGGATCAGCCCCAGCATTTT. The encoded protein is CASSLGEGQGRDQPQHF.

The V call is TRBV18, the J call TRBJ1-4; 7 bases are shared with TRBD1. The CDR3 spans 15 residues. Germline V gene data show CDR1 as KGHSH and CDR2 as LQKENI. The V and J ends lost 6 bases and 0 bases, in that order; junction bases with no gene match: 4. The CDR3 loop is CASSLGTATNEKLFF. DNA of the CDR3: TGTGCCAGCTCGTTGGGGACAGCAACTAATGAAAAACTGTTTTTT.

This chain uses TRBV4-1 with TRBJ2-5; tentatively, D is TRBD2 (5 bases). The CDR3 runs to 16 residues. Germline V gene data show CDR1 as MGHRA and CDR2 as YSYEKL. The V end was cut by 1 base, the J end by 2 bases, with 14 bases between. CDR3 sequence: CASSQVILGRQETQYF. The CDR3 DNA is TGCGCCAGCAGCCAAGTGATACTAGGACGGCAAGAGACCCAGTACTTC.

This clone was counted only a few times. The chain couples TRBV18 to TRBJ2-7; 10 positions match TRBD2. The V gene's germline CDR1 is KGHSH and CDR2 LQKENI. The CDR3 contains 17 residues. The ends lost 2 bases at V and 3 bases at J; junction bases unmatched: 10. The CDR3 DNA reads TGTGCCAGCTCACCAAGGGAAGTAGCGGGGGGCGACTACGAGCAGTACTTC. It yields the protein CASSPREVAGGDYEQYF.

This sequence joins TRBV5-1 and TRBJ2-3; TRBD2 might be the D (5 bases). The germline V and J ends were trimmed by 3 bases and 4 bases, with 18 bases remaining between them. The CDR3 totals 16 residues. In germline, CDR1 is SGHRS, CDR2 YFSETQ. CDR3 sequence (DNA): TGCGCCAGCAGCTCGATCGACTATTCTATAGCAGATACGCAGTATTTT. Its protein is CASSSIDYSIADTQYF. Full variable domain (missing parts from reference TRBV5-1 and TRBJ2-3): KAGVTQTPRYLIKTRGQQVTLSCSPISGHRSVSWYQQTPGQGLQFLFEYFSETQRNKGNFPGRFSGRQFSNSRSEMNVSTLELGDSALYLCASSSIDYSIADTQYFGPGTRLTVL.

V is TRBV10-3 and J is TRBJ2-4; 7 bases map to TRBD2. Germline V lookup: CDR1 ENHRY, CDR2 SYGVKD. The CDR3 loop spans 14 amino acids. V shed 0 bases, J shed 6 bases, and the junction held 2 bases outside the gene matches. In DNA form, the CDR3 reads TGTGCCATCAGTGAGTCCGGCGGGGGAAACATTCAGTACTTC. Its protein product is CAISESGGGNIQYF.

J is TRBJ2-7 and V is TRBV12-5, with 13 bases identical to TRBD2. The CDR3 spans 17 residues. The ends lost 2 bases at V and 2 bases at J; junction bases unmatched: 6. In germline, CDR1 is LGHNT, CDR2 FRNRAP. Here the CDR3 reads CASGLTSGGAPPYEQYF. CDR3 nucleotide sequence: TGTGCTAGTGGTTTGACTAGCGGGGGGGCCCCCCCCTACGAGCAGTACTTC.

V gene TRBV12-1 combines with J gene TRBJ1-2; the table gives TRBD1 as D, unverified against the DNA. TRBV12-1 is noted as a pseudogene. There are 13 residues in the CDR3. The CDR3 here is CASSQGTVYGYTF. The DNA of the CDR3 is TGTGCCAGCAGCCAAGGGACAGTCTATGGCTACACCTTC.